This TCR beta chain was retrieved from a study of OX40 agonist ivuxolimab in advanced cancers. Study information: Patients were treated with ivuxolimab, an agonistic anti-OX40 (CD134) antibody. Patients were over 65% male with ages roughly 20 to 90, mean about 60.

Drawing of blood for sampling happened at baseline, at cycle 4 day 1, and at cycle 7 day 1. In regard to this clone: One junction end does not reproduce the germline sequence, and a read error may be involved.

The germline CDR1 and CDR2 sequences are MGHRA and YSYEKL. The CDR3 length is 14 residues. Measured with immunoSEQ multiplex PCR; TCRdb has only the in-frame clones, and not every one. Of roughly 60,000 clones in the sample, roughly 82% were seen once. This chain joins TRBV4-1 and TRBJ1-2, with D maybe TRBD1 (6 bases). The sequence derives from an adult with an advanced solid tumor such as melanoma, head and neck, liver or kidney cancer. The sample was CD4+ or CD8+ T cells sorted from blood, taken in a trial of the OX40 agonist ivuxolimab. CDR3 coding DNA: TGTGCCAGCAGTCCGGGGGGGGCGAGCTATGGCTACACCTTC. Translating gives CASSPGGASYGYTF.